This entry features one T cell receptor (beta chain) sequence. Its antigen is not known. The ends lost 2 bases at V and 4 bases at J; junction bases unmatched: 5. The CDR3 is made up of 15 amino acids. The germline gives CDR1 LNHNV, CDR2 YYDKDF (reference sequence). Profiled with immunoSEQ multiplex PCR; TCRdb holds only in-frame clones, not every one. Among 250,000 or so clones listed, approximately 93% were seen once. The entry originates in a study of T cell responses to AZD1222 COVID-19 vaccine. Study-level points and caveats: The sample set comprised mostly white British donors with more females, and clonal diversity was possibly underestimated.

The receptor comes from an adult in good health. The specimen comprised peripheral blood, sampled on day 0 of AZD1222 vaccination. The rearrangement uses TRBV15 and TRBJ1-1; 9 bases agree with TRBD1. The CDR3, as DNA: TGTGCCACCAGCAGACCCGGACAGGGGTCCACTGAAGCTTTCTTT. Protein product: CATSRPGQGSTEAFF.